This T cell receptor beta chain was recovered during a study of T cells in Graves' hyperthyroidism and ophthalmopathy. Researchers amplified the TCR beta CDR3 regions from RNA transcripts. First-round RT-PCR of the TCR CDR3 relied on the HTBI primer set. TCRdb redid the calling of the multiplex PCR reads with MiXCR, one entry per CDR3 protein. The sample records hundreds of thousands of distinct CDR3 sequences, nearly 45% being singletons. Broader study findings: Most expanded thyroid clonotypes above 0.001 recurred in blood. The model made its ophthalmopathy prediction, and onset followed a median about 5.9 months later.

V shed 1 base and J 6 bases; nucleotides not matched to a gene: 16. The CDR3 consists of 18 residues. Germline V gene sequence: CDR1 SGHRS, CDR2 YFSETQ. This clonotype was detected many times. Its specificity is not known. This rearrangement joins TRBV5-1 to TRBJ1-2; 9 nucleotides agree with TRBD1. This clonotype was obtained from an adult man with Graves' disease, either hyperthyroidism or ophthalmopathy (not recorded which). The sample comprised peripheral blood or thyroid tissue (not recorded which). The CDR3 sequence: CASSLRKPQGAQGNGYTF. Written as DNA, the CDR3 is TGCGCCAGCAGCTTGAGGAAACCACAGGGGGCGCAGGGAAATGGCTACACCTTC.